These T cell receptor beta chains were read from a single sample in a study of vaccination and CD4 T cells after COVID-19. These receptors' antigens are unknown. TCRdb reprocessed the PCR reads with MiXCR, giving one entry per CDR3 protein. The sample has 15,000 to 25,000 distinct CDR3 sequences, 38% seen once. The sequencing sample was made of cultured CD4+ T cells from blood. The origin of the receptors is a human donor with COVID-19. Each CDR3 is given with its conserved first and last residue. A D gene is named only where the DNA matches it firmly. The size of a clone is reported for some rows only, either as once, few or many, or as a class for expanded clones.

J gene	D gene	clone size	V gene	CDR3 protein	CDR3 DNA
TRBJ1-5	-	once	TRBV18	CASSPDRQGQPQHF	TGTGCCAGCTCACCTGACAGGCAGGGTCAGCCCCAGCATTTT
TRBJ2-3	-	-	TRBV20-1	CSARGVGTDTQYF	TGCAGTGCTAGGGGGGTTGGCACAGATACGCAGTATTTT
TRBJ1-3	-	once	TRBV29-1	CSVGSQSSGNTIYF	TGCAGCGTTGGGTCGCAGAGCTCTGGAAACACCATATATTTT
TRBJ2-3	TRBD2	-	TRBV7-9	CASSRGGEITDTQYF	TGTGCCAGCTCCCGGGGGGGGGAGATCACAGATACGCAGTATTTT
TRBJ2-1	-	-	TRBV7-2	CASSVGPWANNEQFF	TGTGCCAGCAGCGTCGGACCGTGGGCAAACAATGAGCAGTTCTTC
TRBJ1-2	-	-	TRBV5-1	CASSLEADSSGYTF	TGCGCCAGCAGCTTGGAGGCGGATTCTTCTGGCTACACCTTC
TRBJ2-4	TRBD2	few	TRBV6-1	CASSRGGENIQYF	TGTGCCAGCAGTCGGGGAGGGGAAAACATTCAGTACTTC
TRBJ2-2	-	-	TRBV6-2/TRBV6-3	CASSKRQGGSGELFF	TGTGCCAGCAGTAAAAGACAGGGAGGATCGGGGGAGCTGTTTTTT
TRBJ1-2	TRBD1	-	TRBV28	CASSGQGDFNGYTF	TGTGCCAGCAGTGGACAGGGGGACTTCAATGGCTACACCTTC
TRBJ1-6	-	-	TRBV5-1	CASSLRGDIENSPLHF	TGCGCCAGCAGCCTCCGCGGGGACATAGAGAATTCACCCCTCCACTTT
TRBJ2-4	-	-	TRBV15	CATSRDPEPGRNIGIQYF	TGTGCCACCAGCAGAGATCCCGAACCGGGACGTAATATTGGCATTCAGTACTTC
TRBJ1-1	TRBD1	-	TRBV28	CASTGQAGEAFF	TGTGCCAGCACCGGACAGGCCGGCGAAGCTTTCTTT
TRBJ1-6	TRBD1	-	TRBV7-2	CASSPDRGEASPLHF	TGTGCCAGCAGCCCCGACAGGGGAGAGGCATCACCCCTCCACTTT
TRBJ2-3	-	few	TRBV24-1	CATSLGGTDTQYF	TGTGCCACCTCCCTGGGCGGCACAGATACGCAGTATTTT
TRBJ1-2	TRBD1	-	TRBV29-1	CSGGDSRERYTF	TGCAGCGGTGGGGACAGCCGTGAGCGCTACACCTTC
TRBJ1-1	TRBD1	few	TRBV10-3	CAIRRQGGITEAFF	TGTGCCATCAGGAGACAGGGTGGGATCACTGAAGCTTTCTTT
TRBJ2-1	TRBD2	few	TRBV20-1	CSAPGTSGISYNEQFF	TGCAGTGCTCCCGGGACTAGCGGGATCTCCTACAATGAGCAGTTCTTC
TRBJ2-3	TRBD1	few	TRBV10-3	CAISETGGGTDTQYF	TGTGCCATCAGTGAGACAGGGGGTGGGACAGATACGCAGTATTTT
TRBJ2-3	TRBD2	-	TRBV11-2	CASSGLAGPGGNTQYF	TGTGCCAGCAGTGGACTAGCGGGGCCCGGGGGGAATACGCAGTATTTT
TRBJ1-5	TRBD1	-	TRBV2	CASSNRGPSNQPQHF	TGTGCCAGCAGTAACAGGGGGCCTAGCAATCAGCCCCAGCATTTT
TRBJ2-5	-	-	TRBV20-1	CSARGDGQETQYF	TGCAGTGCTAGAGGGGACGGACAAGAGACCCAGTACTTC
TRBJ1-2	-	-	TRBV20-1	CSAPFGRRDYGYTF	TGCAGTGCTCCCTTTGGGCGTAGAGACTATGGCTACACCTTC
TRBJ2-2	-	few	TRBV19	CASRVERYTGELFF	TGTGCCAGTAGGGTGGAGAGGTACACCGGGGAGCTGTTTTTT
TRBJ2-5	TRBD2	-	TRBV11-2	CASSAGLAGGTQYF	TGTGCCAGCAGCGCTGGACTAGCGGGGGGGACCCAGTACTTC
TRBJ1-2	-	few	TRBV7-3	CASSLGSIPYGYTF	TGTGCCAGCAGCTTAGGATCCATCCCCTATGGCTACACCTTC
TRBJ1-2	TRBD1	few	TRBV11-2	CASSPGQGFYGYTF	TGTGCCAGCAGCCCGGGACAGGGGTTCTATGGCTACACCTTC
TRBJ2-4	-	-	TRBV9	CASSAQSGLAKNIQYF	TGTGCCAGCAGCGCACAAAGTGGGCTAGCCAAAAACATTCAGTACTTC
TRBJ2-2	-	few	TRBV30	CAWMRTDNTGELFF	TGTGCCTGGATGCGAACAGACAACACCGGGGAGCTGTTTTTT
TRBJ1-5	TRBD1	-	TRBV12-3/TRBV12-4	CASSLAGGGQPQHF	TGTGCCAGCAGTTTAGCAGGGGGCGGTCAGCCCCAGCATTTT
TRBJ2-5	-	few	TRBV5-1	CASSLTDSGRQGTQYF	TGCGCCAGCAGCTTGACGGACAGCGGCCGGCAAGGGACCCAGTACTTC
TRBJ1-4	TRBD1	few	TRBV7-7	CASSTDRGEKLFF	TGTGCTAGCAGCACGGACAGGGGCGAAAAACTGTTTTTT
TRBJ1-6	-	-	TRBV7-9	CASSPYMNSKNSPLHF	TGTGCCAGCAGCCCCTACATGAACAGTAAGAATTCACCCCTCCACTTT
TRBJ2-1	-	-	TRBV20-1	CSAPLSGVRFF	TGCAGTGCTCCGCTTTCGGGGGTTAGGTTCTTC
TRBJ1-1	TRBD1	few	TRBV19	CASSVGTGATEAFF	TGTGCCAGTAGTGTAGGGACAGGGGCCACTGAAGCTTTCTTT
TRBJ1-1	TRBD1	-	TRBV5-1	CASSLTGGGMNTEAFF	TGCGCCAGCAGCTTGACAGGGGGCGGCATGAACACTGAAGCTTTCTTT
TRBJ2-5	-	large	TRBV20-1	CSASRVGGFSGETQYF	TGCAGTGCCAGTCGTGTCGGGGGCTTTTCGGGAGAGACCCAGTACTTC
TRBJ2-7	-	-	TRBV28	CASLGKVSSYEQYF	TGTGCCAGCCTAGGTAAGGTAAGCTCCTACGAGCAGTACTTC
TRBJ2-7	-	-	TRBV18	CASSPGGGGGYEQYF	TGTGCCAGCTCACCAGGAGGAGGGGGGGGGTACGAGCAGTACTTC
TRBJ1-2	-	-	TRBV7-9	CASNPTGFGYTF	TGTGCCAGCAACCCAACAGGGTTTGGCTACACCTTC
TRBJ2-3	TRBD2	-	TRBV5-4	CASRLWTSGGPDTQYF	TGTGCCAGCAGACTCTGGACTAGCGGGGGCCCAGATACGCAGTATTTT
TRBJ1-2	-	-	TRBV20-1	CSARDRDNYGYTF	TGCAGTGCTAGAGACAGGGACAACTATGGCTACACCTTC
TRBJ2-7	TRBD1	-	TRBV10-3	CAISGTQGYGSYEQYF	TGTGCCATCAGTGGGACACAGGGGTACGGCTCCTACGAGCAGTACTTC
TRBJ1-2	-	few	TRBV27	CASSFEGNYGYTF	TGTGCCAGCAGTTTTGAGGGAAACTATGGCTACACCTTC
TRBJ1-1	TRBD1	few	TRBV20-1	CSARVPGQGTAEAFF	TGCAGTGCTAGAGTCCCAGGACAGGGAACCGCTGAAGCTTTCTTT
TRBJ1-1	-	-	TRBV9	CASSTPRAEAFF	TGTGCCAGCAGCACCCCCAGAGCGGAAGCTTTCTTT
TRBJ1-1	-	-	TRBV19	CASSPGGGTEAFF	TGTGCCAGTAGCCCTGGGGGGGGCACTGAAGCTTTCTTT
TRBJ2-1	-	-	TRBV6-2/TRBV6-3	CASSYRVGSYNEQFF	TGTGCCAGCAGTTACAGGGTAGGGTCCTACAATGAGCAGTTCTTC
TRBJ2-5	TRBD2	few	TRBV7-2	CASSPSLAGGPRQETQYF	TGTGCCAGCAGCCCATCGCTAGCGGGGGGGCCTCGCCAAGAGACCCAGTACTTC